This is a list of T cell receptor beta chains from one sample in a study of shared clonotypes between healthy human individuals. Data came from immunoSEQ multiplex PCR; TCRdb stores just in-frame clones and leaves some out. The profile shows 650,000 to 800,000 clones, 55% to 75% of them singletons. Sequencing input: memory CD4+ T cells sorted from blood. The receptors stem from a woman in her twenties or thirties in good health. Each CDR3 is given with its conserved first and last residue. Fields, in order: J gene, clone size, D gene, V gene, CDR3 DNA, CDR3 protein. D genes are given only for firm matches. Expanded clones get a size class; other rows say once, few or many, or leave the size out.

J gene: TRBJ2-7
clone size: -
D gene: TRBD1
V gene: TRBV9
CDR3 DNA: TGTGCCAGCAGCGTAGGCCCCGGCAGGGGGCTCGACGAGCAGTACTTC
CDR3 protein: CASSVGPGRGLDEQYF

J gene: TRBJ1-1
clone size: many
D gene: TRBD1
V gene: TRBV11-2
CDR3 DNA: TGTGCCAGCAGCCGGGGACAGAATCCCACTGAAGCTTTCTTT
CDR3 protein: CASSRGQNPTEAFF

J gene: TRBJ1-2
clone size: -
D gene: -
V gene: TRBV5-4
CDR3 DNA: TGTGCCAGCAGAGCTGCGGGGGGGAAGGGCTACACCTTC
CDR3 protein: CASRAAGGKGYTF

J gene: TRBJ1-2
clone size: -
D gene: TRBD1
V gene: TRBV28
CDR3 DNA: TGTGCCAGCAATATCGACAGGGCAATTTATGGCTACACCTTC
CDR3 protein: CASNIDRAIYGYTF

J gene: TRBJ2-7
clone size: few
D gene: -
V gene: TRBV28
CDR3 DNA: TGTGCCAGCAGGAAGTCAGGGGACTCCTACGAGCAGTACTTC
CDR3 protein: CASRKSGDSYEQYF

J gene: TRBJ1-2
clone size: -
D gene: -
V gene: TRBV7-2
CDR3 DNA: TGTGCCAGCAGCCGTATCGGAGTCAGCTATGGCTACACCTTC
CDR3 protein: CASSRIGVSYGYTF

J gene: TRBJ1-1
clone size: -
D gene: TRBD1
V gene: TRBV5-1
CDR3 DNA: TGCGCCAGCAGCCCGGGACAGGGGGGGACTGAAGCTTTCTTT
CDR3 protein: CASSPGQGGTEAFF

J gene: TRBJ2-1
clone size: -
D gene: -
V gene: TRBV7-9
CDR3 DNA: TGTGCCAGCAGACCAAACAACAGGGATAGTTTCTTCTTC
CDR3 protein: CASRPNNRDSFFF

J gene: TRBJ2-2
clone size: -
D gene: TRBD1
V gene: TRBV4-2
CDR3 DNA: TGTGCCAGCCGCCCGGTGACAGGGGCCCCCGGGGAGCTGTTTTTT
CDR3 protein: CASRPVTGAPGELFF

J gene: TRBJ2-5
clone size: -
D gene: -
V gene: TRBV7-8
CDR3 DNA: TGTGCCAGCAGCGTTGTCGACCAAGAGACCCAGTACTTC
CDR3 protein: CASSVVDQETQYF

J gene: TRBJ1-3
clone size: many
D gene: -
V gene: TRBV16
CDR3 DNA: TGTGCCAGCAGCCAAAGGGGGGACTCTGGAAACACCATATATTTT
CDR3 protein: CASSQRGDSGNTIYF

J gene: TRBJ2-7
clone size: once
D gene: TRBD1
V gene: TRBV5-1
CDR3 DNA: TGCGCCAGCAGCTTGCGGACAGGGGGAGGTGTGCAGTACTTC
CDR3 protein: CASSLRTGGGVQYF

J gene: TRBJ2-7
clone size: many
D gene: -
V gene: TRBV7-2
CDR3 DNA: TGTGCCAGCAGCTCCTATAGCTACGAGCAGTACTTC
CDR3 protein: CASSSYSYEQYF

J gene: TRBJ1-4
clone size: -
D gene: TRBD1
V gene: TRBV25-1
CDR3 DNA: TGTGCCAGCAGTACCTCGGGACAGGGTTTGGAAAAACTGTTTTTT
CDR3 protein: CASSTSGQGLEKLFF

J gene: TRBJ2-5
clone size: many
D gene: TRBD1
V gene: TRBV19
CDR3 DNA: TGTGCCAGTAGTACCAGGGGGCTCAGCCAAGAGACCCAGTACTTC
CDR3 protein: CASSTRGLSQETQYF

J gene: TRBJ2-1
clone size: -
D gene: TRBD2
V gene: TRBV5-1
CDR3 DNA: TGCGCCAGCAGCTTGACTAGCGGGGGATCCTACAATGAGCAGTTCTTC
CDR3 protein: CASSLTSGGSYNEQFF

J gene: TRBJ2-3
clone size: -
D gene: TRBD1
V gene: TRBV5-6
CDR3 DNA: TGTGCCAGCAGAGGACAGGGGGCAGATACGCAGTATTTT
CDR3 protein: CASRGQGADTQYF

J gene: TRBJ2-7
clone size: -
D gene: -
V gene: TRBV19
CDR3 DNA: TGTGCCAGTAGCCGCGCCCGGGACATAGCCTACGAGCAGTACTTC
CDR3 protein: CASSRARDIAYEQYF

J gene: TRBJ2-5
clone size: -
D gene: TRBD1
V gene: TRBV2
CDR3 DNA: TGTGCCAGCAAATCAGGGGGAGAGACCCAGTACTTC
CDR3 protein: CASKSGGETQYF

J gene: TRBJ2-3
clone size: -
D gene: TRBD2
V gene: TRBV28
CDR3 DNA: TGTGCCAGCAGCGCTGGGACTAGCGGGACTTTTAGATATTTT
CDR3 protein: CASSAGTSGTFRYF

J gene: TRBJ1-4
clone size: -
D gene: -
V gene: TRBV18
CDR3 DNA: TGTGCCAGCTCCCCAAGCCTAGCCGAAAAACTGTTTTTT
CDR3 protein: CASSPSLAEKLFF

J gene: TRBJ1-1
clone size: -
D gene: -
V gene: TRBV7-8
CDR3 DNA: TGTGCCAGCAGCCTATTCATGGGCACTGAAGCTTTCTTT
CDR3 protein: CASSLFMGTEAFF

J gene: TRBJ1-4
clone size: -
D gene: -
V gene: TRBV4-1
CDR3 DNA: TGCGCCAGCAGCCAGGGACCCGGGGCTGAAAAACTGTTTTTT
CDR3 protein: CASSQGPGAEKLFF

J gene: TRBJ1-5
clone size: once
D gene: -
V gene: TRBV6-1
CDR3 DNA: TGTGCCAGCAGTGACCCCAGCTCCTGGGGTCAGCCCCAGCATTTT
CDR3 protein: CASSDPSSWGQPQHF